These T cell receptor beta chains were read from a single sample in a study of shared clonotypes between healthy human individuals. Data came from immunoSEQ multiplex PCR; TCRdb stores just in-frame clones and leaves some out. The sample lists around 2,000,000 clones, 85% to 95% occurring once. The source material was naive CD8+ T cells from PBMCs. Receptors were obtained from a man aged 18 to 29 in good health. Some clones in this sample may be carry-over from other donors' samples. The CDR3 runs from the conserved cysteine through the conserved F or W. A D gene is named only where the DNA matches it firmly. Clone size is given for some rows only: seen once, a few or many times, or a class if the clone is expanded.

D gene	clone size	V gene	J gene	CDR3 length	CDR3 DNA	CDR3 protein
-	-	TRBV27	TRBJ2-7	15	TGTGCCAGCAGTTTACTCAGGGCGGGTCCGGGCGAGCAGTACTTC	CASSLLRAGPGEQYF
TRBD1	-	TRBV19	TRBJ1-2	13	TGTGCCACCCTGGGACAGGGGGCGTATGGCTACACCTTC	CATLGQGAYGYTF
TRBD1	-	TRBV28	TRBJ2-7	16	TGTGCCAGCAGTTTCCCCCCGCGACAGGGTACCTACGAGCAGTACTTC	CASSFPPRQGTYEQYF
-	-	TRBV21-1	TRBJ2-2	14	TGTGCCAGCACCAAAACCGATACAACCGGGGAGCTGTTTTTT	CASTKTDTTGELFF
TRBD2	-	TRBV7-3	TRBJ2-1	16	TGTGCCAGCAGCTTAACGGCGGGAGGGAGGACCAATGAGCAGTTCTTC	CASSLTAGGRTNEQFF
TRBD1	once	TRBV6-5	TRBJ1-2	15	TGTGCCAGCACCTGGACAGGGGGATCTAACTATGGCTACACCTTC	CASTWTGGSNYGYTF
-	-	TRBV15	TRBJ2-5	16	TGTGCCACCAGCAGAGGAACGGAAGGCCGAGGGGAGACCCAGTACTTC	CATSRGTEGRGETQYF
TRBD1	-	TRBV2	TRBJ1-6	16	TGTGCCAGCTCCTTTTCAGGACAGGCCTATAATTCACCCCTCCACTTT	CASSFSGQAYNSPLHF
TRBD2	-	TRBV7-9	TRBJ2-7	15	TGTGCCAGCAGCGGGGTTCGGGAGGGCCCCTCCGAGCAGTACTTC	CASSGVREGPSEQYF
-	-	TRBV5-1	TRBJ1-1	16	TGCGCCAGCAGCTTGGTTTTGACAGCGATGAACACTGAAGCTTTCTTT	CASSLVLTAMNTEAFF
TRBD1	few	TRBV7-9	TRBJ1-4	15	TGTGCCAGCAGCTTAGCGTCAGGGGGAAATGAAAAACTGTTTTTT	CASSLASGGNEKLFF
TRBD2	-	TRBV27	TRBJ2-7	15	TGTGCCAGCAGTTCCACGACTAGCGGGTCCTACGAGCAGTACTTC	CASSSTTSGSYEQYF
TRBD1	once	TRBV10-1	TRBJ2-7	15	TGCGCCAGCAGACCTGGGACAGCCGTCCGATACGAGCAGTACTTC	CASRPGTAVRYEQYF
-	-	TRBV6-1	TRBJ2-7	11	TGTGCCAGCACCGGGGGCCACGAGCAGTACTTC	CASTGGHEQYF